This T cell receptor beta chain originates from a study of blood T cell repertoires in COVID-19. V dropped 3 bases and J dropped 0; count of bases not matched to a gene: 14. The CDR3 is 18 residues long. CDR1 and CDR2 from the germline V gene are SGHRS and YFSETQ. Repertoires were generated with immunoSEQ multiplex PCR, while TCRdb's copy carries only in-frame clones and drops some. The sample shows about 400,000 clones, about nine tenths of them seen only once. The TCR was taken from a woman aged 25 to 39 with active or convalescent COVID-19. The chain combines TRBV5-1 with TRBJ2-7, with TRBD1 matching over 8 bases. Sequenced material: peripheral blood. CDR3 coding DNA: TGCGCCAGCAGCTACGGACAGGGCCTTTCGATCAGCTCCTACGAGCAGTACTTC. As protein: CASSYGQGLSISSYEQYF. The entire variable domain, with the rest obtained from reference TRBV5-1 and TRBJ2-7, is as follows: KAGVTQTPRYLIKTRGQQVTLSCSPISGHRSVSWYQQTPGQGLQFLFEYFSETQRNKGNFPGRFSGRQFSNSRSEMNVSTLELGDSALYLCASSYGQGLSISSYEQYFGPGTRLTVT.